This paragraph covers one TCR beta chain sequence. Antigen specificity is unknown. At one boundary the junction diverges from the germline segment, which might be a read error. The same CDR3 is also encoded by other DNA sequences in this sample. The sample originates from a study of cytomegalovirus exposure and HLA in healthy donors. Findings and caveats of the study: Highest at DRB1 and lowest at HLA-C, TCR association rates differed among HLA loci in a later analysis. TCR beta sequences reportedly predicted the HLA-A and HLA-B alleles of most subjects accurately. Some TCR beta chains (around 160 of them) were listed as cytomegalovirus-associated.

CDR1 is MNHNY and CDR2 is SVGAGI in the germline V gene (reference sequence). This CDR3 is 12 amino acids long. PCR primers comprised 60 Vbeta and 13 Jbeta primers. TCRdb keeps only in-frame clones here, not all; method: immunoSEQ multiplex PCR. This sample carries over 65,000 clones, around 77% of them seen once, and the ten largest clones take about 3.1%. This rearrangement joins TRBV6-6 to TRBJ1-5; no firm D call. The clonotype was recovered from a man between 50 and 59 years old in good health and CMV-seronegative. Sequences were obtained from PBMCs. CDR3 bases: TGTGCCAGCAGCTACTTAAATCAGCCCCAGCATTTT. It translates to CASSYLNQPQHF.